A single sample is the source of the 19 T cell receptor beta chains below, sequenced in a study of T cells in Graves' hyperthyroidism and ophthalmopathy. Amplification of TCR beta CDR3 regions used RNA as the template. First-round RT-PCR with HTBI primers amplified the TCR CDR3 region. TCRdb reanalysed the multiplex PCR reads using MiXCR and keeps one entry per CDR3 protein. Among around 580,000 distinct CDR3 sequences listed, 15% to 20% were seen once. The sequencing input was blood. The receptor source for this set is a woman in her late teens or twenties with Graves' hyperthyroidism.

This clonotype was observed many times. The V and J genes are TRBV30 and TRBJ2-3, with a weak D call TRBD1 (6 bases). The V gene lost 2 bases and the J gene lost 6 bases, with 24 bases spanning the gap. The germline V gene has CDR1 GTSNPN and CDR2 SVGIG (reference sequence). The CDR3 is made up of 17 amino acids. The CDR3 DNA sequence: TGTGCCTGGAGTTGGGGGCTACTCGCGGGCCTCACGGATACGCAGTATTTT. It translates to CAWSWGLLAGLTDTQYF. Filled out from reference TRBV30 and TRBJ2-3, the complete variable domain reads SQTIHQWPATLVQPVGSPLSLECTVEGTSNPNLYWYRQAAGRGLQLLFYSVGIGQISSEVPQNLSASRPQDRQFILSSKKLLLSDSGFYLCAWSWGLLAGLTDTQYFGPGTRLTVL.

This clonotype was observed at least ten times. The rearrangement joins TRBV11-2 to TRBJ1-1; possibly TRBD1 for D (5 bases). The V gene's germline CDR1 is SGHAT and CDR2 FQNNGV. Trimming removed 2 bases from V and 6 bases from J, with 13 bases in between. The CDR3 contains 14 residues. CDR3 DNA sequence: TGTGCCAGCAGCTTATGGCAGGGTAGTTCTGAAGCTTTCTTT. It yields the protein CASSLWQGSSEAFF.

In this sample, this clonotype turned up a few times. DNA of the CDR3: TGCAGTGCTAGCGCCGAGGGACTGGCTTTTTTCGGTAATGAGCAGTTCTTC. Its protein product is CSASAEGLAFFGNEQFF. The rearrangement joins TRBV20-1 to TRBJ2-1; the D gene is possibly TRBD2 (6 bases). Germline V gives CDR1 DFQATT, CDR2 SNEGSKA (reference sequence). The V and J ends lost 3 bases and 7 bases respectively, with 25 bases between them. The CDR3 length is 17 residues.

This clonotype was observed at least ten times. V usage is TRBV7-2 and J usage is TRBJ2-2; tentative D call: TRBD1 (5 bases). Deletions cut 1 base from V and 1 base from J, with 13 bases between. Germline lookup yields CDR1 SGHTA and CDR2 FQGNSA. The CDR3 has 17 amino acids. The CDR3 DNA follows: TGTGCCAGCAGCTTAGTCGGCAGGGCCCAGAACACCGGGGAGCTGTTTTTT. Translation: CASSLVGRAQNTGELFF.

This clonotype was detected many times. The chain carries TRBV6-1 and TRBJ1-6, with D unclear. This CDR3 has 14 amino acids. V was pared by 4 bases and J by 6 bases, with 10 bases between. Germline V lookup: CDR1 MNHNS, CDR2 SASEGT. This CDR3 reads CASSGVRLNSPLHF. For the CDR3, the DNA is TGTGCCAGCAGTGGAGTCAGACTTAATTCACCCCTCCACTTT.

This clonotype has at least ten counts. The J gene is TRBJ2-2, the V gene TRBV11-1; D is unresolved. Germline values: CDR1 SGHAT, CDR2 FQDESV (reference sequence). CDR3 length equals 16 residues. Trimming stripped 2 bases from V and 0 bases from J, with 10 bases between. The CDR3 nucleotides read TGTGCCAGCAGCTTAAGCCACTCCGCGAACACCGGGGAGCTGTTTTTT. This sequence encodes CASSLSHSANTGELFF.

J is TRBJ2-7 and V is TRBV14, with D possibly matching TRBD1 (5 bases). The germline CDR1 and CDR2 sequences are SGHDN and FVKESK. The CDR3 length is 14 residues. Deletions cut 0 bases from V and 6 bases from J, with 12 bases between. The DNA of the CDR3 is TGTGCCAGCAGCCAAGATGCAGGGTATCGCGAGCAGTACTTC. Translated: CASSQDAGYREQYF.

There are many counts of this clonotype. The V gene is TRBV7-8, the J gene TRBJ2-3, with a tentative D call TRBD1 (6 bases). V lost 5 bases and J lost 2, with 14 bases in between. The germline V gene encodes CDR1 SGHVS and CDR2 FQNEAQ. The CDR3 has 15 amino acids. CDR3 sequence (DNA): TGTGCCAGCAGCCCGAGACAGGCCTCCACAGATACGCAGTATTTT. Translating gives CASSPRQASTDTQYF.

This chain connects TRBV25-1 to TRBJ2-5; 7 bases match TRBD1. This CDR3 is 17 amino acids long. The germline V gene has CDR1 MGHDK and CDR2 SYGVNS. V lost 1 base, J lost 1 base, and 9 bases stayed unmatched. The DNA for the CDR3 is TGTGCCAGCAGTGAATGGTTAGGGGGCGCTTTCCAAGAGACCCAGTACTTC. This sequence encodes CASSEWLGGAFQETQYF.

This clonotype has a count of ten or more. The chain links TRBV6-5 to TRBJ1-1; a weak D match, TRBD1 (6 bases). The CDR3 sequence is 14 residues long. CDR1 and CDR2 (germline): MNHEY, SVGAGI. V was shortened by 2 bases and J by 4 bases, with 11 bases between the two germline ends. CDR3 DNA: TGTGCCAGCAGTTACGAAGGGGGGGGCACTGAAGCTTTCTTT. Its protein product is CASSYEGGGTEAFF.

In this sample, this clonotype turned up many times. The V call is TRBV12-3 or TRBV12-4, the J call TRBJ1-1; 8 nucleotides match TRBD1. V shed 8 bases, J shed 5 bases, and the junction held 7 bases outside the gene matches. CDR3 length: 13 residues. Here the CDR3 reads CASGPHRGTEAFF. The CDR3 DNA follows: TGTGCCAGCGGACCTCACAGGGGGACTGAAGCTTTCTTT.

The chain links TRBV7-9 to TRBJ2-1, with 9 positions matching TRBD2. This CDR3 contains 14 residues. Germline-derived CDR1 and CDR2 are SEHNR and FQNEAQ (reference sequence). Trimming cost V 3 bases and J 7 bases; bases outside gene matches: 4. In DNA, the CDR3 is TGTGCCAGCAGCTTCCTTAGCGGGGGTAATGAGCAGTTCTTC. Protein: CASSFLSGGNEQFF.

This rearrangement joins TRBV5-1 to TRBJ2-7; D call uncertain. CDR3 length equals 19 residues. The V gene's germline CDR1 is SGHRS and CDR2 YFSETQ. V dropped 4 bases and J dropped 0 bases, with 26 bases sitting between them. This chain's CDR3 is CASSQNYRSQRRVSYEQYF. The CDR3, as DNA: TGCGCCAGCAGCCAGAACTATAGGTCCCAACGAAGGGTCTCCTACGAGCAGTACTTC.

This clonotype was seen ten or more times. This chain joins TRBV19 and TRBJ2-1; no firm D call. V gave up 3 bases and J gave up 0 bases, with 12 bases separating them. The CDR3 has 16 residues. CDR1 is LNHDA, CDR2 SQIVND, per germline (reference sequence). The CDR3 region is CASSILTIPSYNEQFF. For the CDR3, the DNA is TGTGCCAGTAGTATCCTGACCATCCCCTCCTACAATGAGCAGTTCTTC.

The chain joins TRBV25-1 to TRBJ2-5, with D perhaps matching TRBD2 (6 bases). This CDR3 has 16 residues. CDR1 is MGHDK, CDR2 SYGVNS, per germline. The germline V and J ends were trimmed by 8 bases and 2 bases, with 21 bases remaining between them. CDR3 sequence (DNA): TGTGCCAGCTCCCCAGGTGACTCCGGGGGTCAAGAGACCCAGTACTTC. Encoded protein: CASSPGDSGGQETQYF.

This chain uses TRBV3-1 with TRBJ2-7; tentative D call: TRBD2 (5 bases). Per germline, CDR1 LGHDT and CDR2 YNNKEL (reference sequence). The CDR3 spans 13 residues. With 5 bases removed from V and 10 bases from J, the gap between germline ends came to 18 bases. CDR3: CASSTSTYGDQYF. The DNA for the CDR3 is TGTGCCAGCAGCACATCCACCTACGGGGATCAGTACTTC.

This clonotype has ten or more counts. This chain joins TRBV28 and TRBJ1-1, with TRBD1 matching over 9 bases. V lost 3 bases to trimming and J lost 12 bases; unmatched junction nucleotides: 8. The CDR3 runs 13 residues. Germline loops: CDR1 MDHEN, CDR2 SYDVKM. Here the CDR3 DNA reads TGTGCCAGCAGTTTGGGAGGACAGGGGAGACCTTTCTTT. This encodes CASSLGGQGRPFF.

This clonotype has ten or more counts. The chain carries TRBV28 and TRBJ1-2, with D perhaps matching TRBD1 (5 bases). The CDR3 sequence is 14 residues long. Germline V lookup: CDR1 MDHEN, CDR2 SYDVKM. The V end lost 9 bases, the J end lost 2 bases, and 16 bases lay between the germline ends. The CDR3 region is CASREGRTNYGYTF. The CDR3 bases are TGTGCCAGTAGGGAGGGACGGACAAACTATGGCTACACCTTC.

This clonotype has more than one count but fewer than ten. The chain carries TRBV20-1 and TRBJ1-4, with D possibly matching TRBD1 (5 bases). The ends were cut back, 1 base at V and 5 bases at J, with 11 bases in the middle. Germline CDR1 reads DFQATT; CDR2 reads SNEGSKA (reference sequence). CDR3 length: 14 residues. The CDR3 loop reads CSARVGTKNEKLFF. In DNA form, the CDR3 reads TGCAGTGCTAGAGTCGGGACCAAGAATGAAAAACTGTTTTTT.